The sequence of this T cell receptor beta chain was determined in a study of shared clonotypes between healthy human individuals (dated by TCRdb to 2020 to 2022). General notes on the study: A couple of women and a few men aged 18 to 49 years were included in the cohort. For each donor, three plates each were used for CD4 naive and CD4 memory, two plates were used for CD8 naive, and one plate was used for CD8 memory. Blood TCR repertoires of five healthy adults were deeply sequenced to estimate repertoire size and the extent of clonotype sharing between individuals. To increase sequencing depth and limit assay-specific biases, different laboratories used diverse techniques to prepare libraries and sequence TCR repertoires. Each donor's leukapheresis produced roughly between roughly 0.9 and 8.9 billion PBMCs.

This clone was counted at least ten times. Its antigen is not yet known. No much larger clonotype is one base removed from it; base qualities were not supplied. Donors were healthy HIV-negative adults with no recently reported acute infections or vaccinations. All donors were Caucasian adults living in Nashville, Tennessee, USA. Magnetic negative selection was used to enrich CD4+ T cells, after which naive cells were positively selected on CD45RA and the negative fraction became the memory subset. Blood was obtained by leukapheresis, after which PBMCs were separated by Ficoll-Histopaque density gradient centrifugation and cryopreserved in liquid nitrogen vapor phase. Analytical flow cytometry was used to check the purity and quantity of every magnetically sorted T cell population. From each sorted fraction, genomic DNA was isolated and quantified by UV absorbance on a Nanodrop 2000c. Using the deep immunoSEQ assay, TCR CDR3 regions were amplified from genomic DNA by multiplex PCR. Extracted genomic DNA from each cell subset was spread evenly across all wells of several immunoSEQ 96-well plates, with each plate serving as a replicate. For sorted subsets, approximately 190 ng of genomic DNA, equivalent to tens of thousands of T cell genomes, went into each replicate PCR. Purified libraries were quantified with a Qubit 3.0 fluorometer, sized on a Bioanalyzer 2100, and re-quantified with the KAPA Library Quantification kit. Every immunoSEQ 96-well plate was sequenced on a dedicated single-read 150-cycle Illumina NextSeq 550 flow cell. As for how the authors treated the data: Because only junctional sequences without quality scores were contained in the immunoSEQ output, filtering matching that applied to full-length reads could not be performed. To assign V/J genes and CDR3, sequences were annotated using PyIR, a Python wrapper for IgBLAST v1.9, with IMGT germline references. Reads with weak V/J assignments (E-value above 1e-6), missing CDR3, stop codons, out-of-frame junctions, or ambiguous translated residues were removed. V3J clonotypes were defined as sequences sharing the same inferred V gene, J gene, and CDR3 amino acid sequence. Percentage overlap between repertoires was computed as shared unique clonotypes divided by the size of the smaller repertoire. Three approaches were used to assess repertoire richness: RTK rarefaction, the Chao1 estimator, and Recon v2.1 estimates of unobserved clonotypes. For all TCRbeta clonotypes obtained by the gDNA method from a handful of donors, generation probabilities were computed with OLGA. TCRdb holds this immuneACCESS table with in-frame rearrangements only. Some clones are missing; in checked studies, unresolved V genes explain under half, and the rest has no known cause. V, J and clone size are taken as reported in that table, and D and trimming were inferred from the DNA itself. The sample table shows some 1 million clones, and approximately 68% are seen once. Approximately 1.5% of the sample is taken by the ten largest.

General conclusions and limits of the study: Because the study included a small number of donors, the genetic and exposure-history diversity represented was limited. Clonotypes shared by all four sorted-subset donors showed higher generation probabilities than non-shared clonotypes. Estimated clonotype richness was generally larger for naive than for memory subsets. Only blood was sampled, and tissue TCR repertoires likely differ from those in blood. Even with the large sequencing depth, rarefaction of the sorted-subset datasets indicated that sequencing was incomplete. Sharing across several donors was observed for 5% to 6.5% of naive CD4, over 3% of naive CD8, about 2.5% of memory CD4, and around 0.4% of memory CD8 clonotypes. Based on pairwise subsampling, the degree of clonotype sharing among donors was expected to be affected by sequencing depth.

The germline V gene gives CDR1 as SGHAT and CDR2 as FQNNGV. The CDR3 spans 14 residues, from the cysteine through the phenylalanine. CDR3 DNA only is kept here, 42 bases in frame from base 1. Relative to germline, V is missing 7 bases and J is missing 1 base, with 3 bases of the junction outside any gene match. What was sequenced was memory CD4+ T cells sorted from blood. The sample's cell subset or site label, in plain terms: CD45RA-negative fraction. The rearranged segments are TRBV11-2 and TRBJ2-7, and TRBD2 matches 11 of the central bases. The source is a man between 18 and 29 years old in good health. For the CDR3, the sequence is CASTRTSGSYEQYF. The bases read TGTGCCAGCACCCGGACTAGCGGGTCCTACGAGCAGTACTTC.